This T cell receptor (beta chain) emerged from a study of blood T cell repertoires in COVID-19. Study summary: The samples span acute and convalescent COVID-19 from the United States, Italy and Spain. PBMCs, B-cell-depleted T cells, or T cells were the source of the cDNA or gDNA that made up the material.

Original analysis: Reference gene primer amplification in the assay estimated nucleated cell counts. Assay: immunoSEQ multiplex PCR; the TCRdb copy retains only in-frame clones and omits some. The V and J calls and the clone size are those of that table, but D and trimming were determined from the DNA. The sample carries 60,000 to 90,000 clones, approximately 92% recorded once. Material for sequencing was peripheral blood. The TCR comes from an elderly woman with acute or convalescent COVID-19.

The CDR3 DNA reads as TGTGCCAGCAGCCAAAATTCAGGGGTTGCCTATGGCTACACCTTC. Translation: CASSQNSGVAYGYTF. The chain employs TRBV3-1 (or the pseudogene TRBV3-2) and TRBJ1-2; perhaps TRBD1 as D (6 bases). The CDR3 is made up of 15 amino acids. V was trimmed by 2 bases and J by 4 bases, leaving 14 bases between them. Germline V gives CDR1 LGHDT, CDR2 YNNKEL (reference sequence).